The clone carrying this TCR beta chain has ten or more counts. TCRdb reassembled clones from the PCR reads with MiXCR. The sample yields about 35,000 clones, around 20% seen once. From germline, CDR1 is SGHVS and CDR2 FQNEAQ. The CDR3 contains 14 residues. The V end was cut by 1 base, the J end by 5 bases, with 11 bases between. No treatment of any kind had been given to any patient before thyroid surgery. The sample originates from a study of metastatic and nonmetastatic thyroid tumors. Source material: blood. This receptor was obtained from a female donor with papillary thyroid cancer or a benign thyroid nodule (not recorded which). Some clones in this sample may be carry-over from other donors' samples. The V gene is TRBV7-8, the J gene TRBJ2-5; D gene ambiguous. Here the CDR3 DNA reads TGTGCCAGCAGCTTAGTTGTCCAGAGTGAGACCCAGTACTTC. This codes for CASSLVVQSETQYF.